A single sample gave rise to the 26 T cell receptor beta chains below, sequenced in a study of T-cell reconstitution after alpha-beta-depleted transplantation in children. Unique molecular identifiers were built into the TCRbeta library. TCRdb reanalysed the PCR reads using MiXCR and keeps one entry per CDR3 protein. The data hold roughly 590,000 distinct CDR3 sequences, with roughly 15% observed a single time. The sequencing used PBMCs from the stem cell graft donor, collected from the stem cell graft. Receptor source: a human donor who donated a stem cell graft to a child with acute myeloid leukemia.

This clonotype was recorded a few times. The genes are TRBV20-1 and TRBJ2-2; TRBD2 might be the D (6 bases). Germline CDR1 and CDR2: DFQATT and SNEGSKA (reference sequence). This CDR3 is 14 amino acids long. V shed 6 bases and J shed 7 bases, with 18 bases lying between them. The CDR3 DNA is TGCAGTGCCCTCCGAATAGCGGAGGACGGGGAGCTGTTTTTT. The encoded protein is CSALRIAEDGELFF.

This clonotype was found many times. The chain uses TRBV7-6 and TRBJ2-5; D might be TRBD1 (5 bases). V was clipped by 1 base and J by 5 bases, with 14 bases between them. The CDR3 runs 15 residues. Per germline, CDR1 SGHVS and CDR2 FNYEAQ. The CDR3 reads CASSLGGSPGETQYF. In DNA form, the CDR3 reads TGTGCCAGCAGCTTAGGGGGATCTCCAGGGGAGACCCAGTACTTC.

This clonotype appeared a single time. For the CDR3, the DNA is TGCGCCAGCAGCTTGGGTACGGCGTACACTGAAGCTTTCTTT. Amino acids: CASSLGTAYTEAFF. V usage is TRBV5-1 and J usage is TRBJ1-1; D gene uncertain. Germline CDR1 reads SGHRS; CDR2 reads YFSETQ. CDR3 size: 14 residues. The V gene lost 0 bases and the J gene lost 3 bases, with 9 bases spanning the gap.

The chain carries TRBV7-2 and TRBJ1-1, with TRBD1 matching 10 bases. Trimming removed 4 bases from V and 6 bases from J; junction bases left unmatched: 2. The germline V gene encodes CDR1 SGHTA and CDR2 FQGNSA. This CDR3 region has 13 residues. DNA for the CDR3: TGTGCCAGCAGCTCCGGGACAGGGGCTGAAGCTTTCTTT. Translation gives CASSSGTGAEAFF.

This clonotype was seen repeatedly, ten times or more. This rearrangement joins TRBV7-8 to TRBJ1-4; D gene ambiguous. This CDR3 is 14 amino acids long. Trimming removed 5 bases from V and 6 bases from J, with 13 bases in between. Germline V gene lookup returns CDR1 SGHVS and CDR2 FQNEAQ. Written as DNA, the CDR3 is TGTGCCAGCAGCAAAGGTGCCACGGATGAAAAACTGTTTTTT. It encodes CASSKGATDEKLFF.

This clonotype was counted at least ten times. The gene calls are TRBV4-3 and TRBJ2-5; TRBD1 matches 7 bases. Trimming cost V 0 bases and J 5 bases; bases outside gene matches: 12. CDR1 and CDR2 (germline): LGHNA, YSLEER. The CDR3 spans 17 residues. The CDR3 is CASSQDEGALGRETQYF. In nucleotides, the CDR3 is TGCGCCAGCAGCCAAGATGAGGGGGCGCTGGGTAGGGAGACCCAGTACTTC.

This clonotype was seen at least ten times. The V call is TRBV12-3 or TRBV12-4, the J call TRBJ1-1; D not certain. The CDR3 has 13 residues. V lost 2 bases and J 0 bases, leaving 4 bases between the germline ends. CDR3 residues: CASSLTLNTEAFF. The CDR3 nucleotides read TGTGCCAGCAGTTTAACACTGAACACTGAAGCTTTCTTT.

This clonotype was detected ten times or more. The chain employs TRBV5-6 and TRBJ2-1; D could derive from TRBD1 or TRBD2 (6 bases each). V lost 7 bases, J lost 8 bases, and 19 bases lay in between. Per the germline V gene, CDR1 is SGHDT and CDR2 is YYEEEE. The CDR3 runs 14 residues. The CDR3, as DNA: TGTGCCAGCTATCCCGCCGGGGGCATCGATGAGCAGTTCTTC. Its translation: CASYPAGGIDEQFF. Supplemented by reference TRBV5-6 and TRBJ2-1, the full variable domain reads DAGVTQSPTHLIKTRGQQVTLRCSPKSGHDTVSWYQQALGQGPQFIFQYYEEEERQRGNFPDRFSGHQFPNYSSELNVNALLLGDSALYLCASYPAGGIDEQFFGPGTRLTVL.

The sample holds a few counts of this clonotype. The V call is TRBV5-1, the J call TRBJ1-4, with D perhaps matching TRBD1 (6 bases). Looked up from germline, CDR1 is SGHRS and CDR2 is YFSETQ. The CDR3 spans 14 residues. Trimming pared 4 bases from V and 6 bases from J, leaving 13 bases between. Here the CDR3 DNA reads TGCGCCAGCAGCACCTGGGACAAGGATGAAAAACTGTTTTTT. Its translation is CASSTWDKDEKLFF.

This clonotype occurred a few times. The rearrangement uses TRBV29-1 and TRBJ1-2, with a tentative D call TRBD1 (6 bases). With 4 bases removed from V and 4 bases from J, the gap between germline ends came to 10 bases. This CDR3 contains 12 residues. Germline V gene sequence: CDR1 SQVTM, CDR2 ANQGSEA. The CDR3, as DNA: TGCAGCGTTGGGGGGGGGCCCTATGGCTACACCTTC. Its translation: CSVGGGPYGYTF.

This chain links TRBV2 with TRBJ1-1; weak D call: TRBD1 (6 bases). The V gene's germline CDR1 is SNHLY and CDR2 FYNNEI. The CDR3 spans 14 residues. V lost 7 bases and J 4 bases, leaving 16 bases between the germline ends. The CDR3 sequence: CASNPDRHRTEAFF. Written as DNA, the CDR3 is TGTGCCAGCAATCCTGACAGGCACCGCACTGAAGCTTTCTTT.

Of note for this clonotype: A read error may account for a junction end that differs from germline. The chain is built from TRBV20-1 and TRBJ1-4; a possible D gene is TRBD1 (5 bases). CDR1 is DFQATT, CDR2 SNEGSKA, per germline (reference sequence). The CDR3 contains 16 residues. CDR3 amino acids: CSATNLQGGLNEKPFF. In DNA, the CDR3 is TGCAGTGCCACAAACCTTCAGGGTGGGCTTAATGAAAAACCGTTTTTT.

This clonotype was counted only a few times. This rearrangement joins TRBV20-1 to TRBJ2-7, with TRBD1 as a possible D gene (6 bases). The CDR3 consists of 17 residues. Germline V gene sequence: CDR1 DFQATT, CDR2 SNEGSKA (reference sequence). The V and J ends lost 0 bases and 6 bases respectively, with 24 bases between them. This CDR3 is CSARDSPGPPKGGEQYF. The DNA for the CDR3 is TGCAGTGCTAGAGATTCTCCGGGACCCCCGAAAGGGGGCGAGCAGTACTTC.

As to this clonotype: A much larger clonotype is one base distant, so this may be a read error. The conserved phenylalanine or tryptophan normally closing the CDR3 is absent here, so this likely arose from a read error. This chain uses TRBV20-1 with TRBJ1-1; D remains unclear. The V end lost 0 bases, the J end lost 1 base, and 6 bases lay between the germline ends. Germline V lookup: CDR1 DFQATT, CDR2 SNEGSKA (reference sequence). CDR3 size: 13 residues. DNA of the CDR3: TGCAGTGCTAGAGATCCGCAGAACACTGAAGCTTTCTCT. Translating gives CSARDPQNTEAFS.

This clonotype appeared a few times. The rearrangement uses TRBV4-1 and TRBJ2-1, with 9 bases lining up with TRBD2. Germline CDR1 is MGHRA and CDR2 is YSYEKL. The length of the CDR3 is 12 residues. CDR3 protein: CVKRGAQDEQFF. DNA for the CDR3: TGCGTAAAGCGGGGGGCCCAGGATGAGCAGTTCTTC.

This clonotype was counted only a few times. The rearrangement links TRBV6-1 to TRBJ1-1; weak D call: TRBD1 (6 bases). The CDR3 has 13 amino acids. Germline CDR1 is MNHNS and CDR2 is SASEGT. The germline V and J ends were trimmed by 7 bases and 1 base, with 10 bases remaining between them. The CDR3 sequence is CASTQGQNTEAFF. The CDR3 bases are TGTGCCAGCACTCAGGGACAGAACACTGAAGCTTTCTTT.

This chain uses TRBV5-1 with TRBJ2-4; D may be TRBD1 (6 bases). V lost 0 bases, J lost 8 bases, and 9 bases lay in between. The CDR3 has 13 amino acids. From germline, CDR1 is SGHRS and CDR2 YFSETQ. CDR3 nucleotides: TGCGCCAGCAGCTTGGAACAGGGAGACATTCAGTACTTC. Translating it yields CASSLEQGDIQYF.

There are many counts of this clonotype. The rearrangement uses TRBV20-1 and TRBJ2-7; either TRBD1 or TRBD2 may supply D (5 bases each). The CDR3 consists of 13 residues. Germline V lookup: CDR1 DFQATT, CDR2 SNEGSKA (reference sequence). V lost 5 bases, J lost 0 bases, and 11 bases lay in between. CDR3 DNA sequence: TGCAGTGCTCGGGGCTCGAGCTCCTACGAGCAGTACGTC. Protein product: CSARGSSSYEQYV.

There are many counts of this clonotype. This chain joins TRBV7-2 and TRBJ1-5; weak D call: TRBD1 (6 bases). CDR1 is SGHTA and CDR2 is FQGNSA in the germline V gene. The CDR3 length is 15 residues. Deletions cut 5 bases from V and 6 bases from J, with 17 bases between. This CDR3 is CASSGGPGRVQPQHF. DNA of the CDR3: TGTGCCAGCAGCGGGGGCCCGGGGAGAGTTCAGCCCCAGCATTTT.

The V gene is TRBV6-1, the J gene TRBJ2-7; a possible D gene is TRBD2 (7 bases). V lost 6 bases and J 3 bases, leaving 15 bases between the germline ends. Germline lookup yields CDR1 MNHNS and CDR2 SASEGT. This CDR3 region has 14 residues. This CDR3 is CASRGGTIRYEQYF. The CDR3 nucleotides are TGTGCCAGCAGGGGAGGGACAATACGCTACGAGCAGTACTTC.

This clonotype showed up many times. V usage is TRBV20-1 and J usage is TRBJ2-3; D remains unclear. The germline V gene encodes CDR1 DFQATT and CDR2 SNEGSKA (reference sequence). Deletions cut 1 base from V and 2 bases from J, with 10 bases between. This CDR3 has 14 residues. The CDR3 nucleotides are TGCAGTGCTAGAGTGCCCCCAATCACAGATACGCAGTATTTT. Protein product: CSARVPPITDTQYF.

This clonotype was counted ten times or more. The rearrangement joins TRBV6-5 to TRBJ1-1, with D tentatively TRBD1 (6 bases). Germline V gene lookup returns CDR1 MNHEY and CDR2 SVGAGI. The V and J ends lost 0 bases and 3 bases respectively, with 11 bases between them. The length of the CDR3 is 15 residues. Here the CDR3 DNA reads TGTGCCAGCAGTTACTCGGGGGCTTTTTACACTGAAGCTTTCTTT. This translates into CASSYSGAFYTEAFF.

The chain joins TRBV7-3 to TRBJ2-3; 8 bases match TRBD2. V gave up 3 bases and J gave up 3 bases; unmatched junction bases: 5. The CDR3 consists of 15 residues. Germline V gene lookup returns CDR1 SGHTA and CDR2 FQGTGA. This chain's CDR3 is CASSFSGVVTDTQYF. As DNA, the CDR3 is TGTGCCAGCAGCTTTAGCGGGGTGGTAACAGATACGCAGTATTTT.

Only a few counts were recorded for this clonotype. This chain joins TRBV2 and TRBJ1-1, with unresolved D. Trimming cost V 7 bases and J 0 bases, with 12 bases left between them. Germline V CDR1 and CDR2: SNHLY, FYNNEI. The CDR3 has 14 amino acids. DNA for the CDR3: TGTGCCAGCAAGTCTGGAACTGTGAACACTGAAGCTTTCTTT. Its translation is CASKSGTVNTEAFF.

In this sample, this clonotype turned up many times. This chain uses TRBV12-3 or TRBV12-4 with TRBJ2-3, with TRBD2 identical over 9 bases. This CDR3 has 15 amino acids. V dropped 1 base and J dropped 6; count of bases not matched to a gene: 5. The CDR3 is CASSLDAGGRDTQYF. The CDR3 DNA follows: TGTGCCAGCAGTTTAGACGCGGGGGGGCGCGATACGCAGTATTTT.

This clonotype was detected ten times or more. V usage is TRBV5-6 and J usage is TRBJ2-3, with D possibly matching TRBD1 (6 bases). The CDR3 covers 14 residues. V shed 2 bases and J shed 4 bases, with 11 bases lying between them. Germline V gene data show CDR1 as SGHDT and CDR2 as YYEEEE. CDR3 bases: TGTGCCAGCAGCTTCTCCGGGACACCAGATACGCAGTATTTT. Translation: CASSFSGTPDTQYF.